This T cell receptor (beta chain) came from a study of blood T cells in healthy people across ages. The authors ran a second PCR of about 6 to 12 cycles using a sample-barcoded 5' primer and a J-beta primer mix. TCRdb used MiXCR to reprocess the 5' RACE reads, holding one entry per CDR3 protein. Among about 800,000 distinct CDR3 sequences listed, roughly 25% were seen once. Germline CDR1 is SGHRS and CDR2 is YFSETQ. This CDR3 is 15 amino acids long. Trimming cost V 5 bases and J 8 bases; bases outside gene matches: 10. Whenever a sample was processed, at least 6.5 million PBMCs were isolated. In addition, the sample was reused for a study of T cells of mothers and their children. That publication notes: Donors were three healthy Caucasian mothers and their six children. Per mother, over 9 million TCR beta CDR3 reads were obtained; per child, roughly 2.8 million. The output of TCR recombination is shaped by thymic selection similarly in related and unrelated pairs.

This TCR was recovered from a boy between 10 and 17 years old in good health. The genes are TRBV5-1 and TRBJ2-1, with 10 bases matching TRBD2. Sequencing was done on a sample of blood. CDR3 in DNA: TGCGCCAGCAGAATTTCTAGCGGGAGTGGGTATGAGCAGTTCTTC. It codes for CASRISSGSGYEQFF.